This T cell receptor (beta chain) was retrieved from a study of shared clonotypes between healthy human individuals (TCRdb year 2020). Background on the whole study: A couple of women and a few men aged 18 to 49 years were included in the cohort. To estimate repertoire size and how much clonotypes are shared between individuals, the study performed deep sequencing of blood TCR repertoires from roughly five healthy adults. To increase sequencing depth and limit assay-specific biases, TCR repertoire library preparation and sequencing were carried out by different laboratories using diverse techniques. For each donor, three plates each were used for CD4 naive and CD4 memory, two plates were used for CD8 naive, and one plate was used for CD8 memory. Between about 0.94 and 8.9 billion PBMCs per donor were obtained by leukapheresis. Overall study outcomes, separate from this receptor: When a few donors were compared, the shared fraction of clonotypes was 5% to 6.5% for naive CD4, 3% to 4% for naive CD8, 2% to 2.5% for memory CD4, and 0.3% to 0.5% for memory CD8. Sampling was limited to blood, and TCR repertoires in tissue likely differ from TCR repertoires in blood. Because the study included only a small number of donors, the genetic and exposure-history diversity represented was limited. Incomplete sequencing was indicated by rarefaction of sorted-subset datasets, despite the large sequencing depth. Estimated clonotype richness was generally larger for naive than for memory subsets. Based on pairwise subsampling, the degree of clonotype sharing among donors was expected to be affected by sequencing depth. Clonotypes shared by all four sorted-subset donors showed higher generation probabilities than non-shared clonotypes.

The germline ends are 8 bases apart after V is trimmed by 2 bases and J by 4 bases. From the germline V gene, CDR1 is MDHEN and CDR2 is SYDVKM. The CDR3, cysteine through phenylalanine, is 13 amino acids long. This entry keeps only the CDR3 DNA: 39 bases, framed from base 1. Only one count was recorded for this clone. There is no known antigen for this receptor. Per-nucleotide qualities are absent, and no much larger clonotype sits a single base away. Other DNA variants within this sample encode the same CDR3. Using the deep immunoSEQ assay, multiplex PCR amplified TCR CDR3 regions from genomic DNA. Extracted genomic DNA from each cell subset was spread evenly across all wells of several immunoSEQ 96-well plates, with each plate serving as a replicate. Each replicate PCR for sorted subsets received roughly 0.2 ug genomic DNA, equal to roughly 30,000 T cell genomes. Purified libraries were quantified with a Qubit 3.0 fluorometer, sized on a Bioanalyzer 2100, and re-quantified with the KAPA Library Quantification kit. A separate single-read 150-cycle Illumina NextSeq 550 flow cell was used to sequence each immunoSEQ 96-well plate. As for the authors' bioinformatics: The immunoSEQ output contained only junctional sequences without quality scores, so filtering could not match that applied to full-length reads. To assign V/J genes and CDR3, sequences were annotated against IMGT germline references using PyIR, a Python wrapper for IgBLAST v1.9. Reads with weak V/J assignments (E-value above 1e-6), missing CDR3, stop codons, out-of-frame junctions, or ambiguous translated residues were removed. A V3J clonotype was defined by an identical inferred V gene, J gene, and CDR3 amino acid sequence. Percentage overlap between repertoires was computed as shared unique clonotypes divided by the size of the smaller repertoire. Three approaches were used to assess repertoire richness: RTK rarefaction, the Chao1 estimator, and Recon v2.1 estimates of unobserved clonotypes. Generation probabilities for all TCRbeta clonotypes obtained by the gDNA method from a few donors were computed using OLGA. Here the immuneACCESS table is served through TCRdb, limited to in-frame sequences with V and J called. Missing clones are a known gap in these copies; in checked studies unresolved V genes cover under half, and the rest lacks a known reason. V and J calls and clone size are as listed in that table; D and trimming were resolved from the DNA. The table for this sample lists around 1,100,000 clones; around three quarters of them were counted only once. 0.85% to 1% of the sample lies in the top ten.

Donors were healthy HIV-negative adults with no recently reported acute infections or vaccinations. Every donor was a Caucasian adult residing in Nashville, Tennessee, USA. CD4+ T cells were enriched by magnetic negative selection; naive cells were then positively selected on CD45RA, and the negative fraction formed the memory subset. After blood collection by leukapheresis, PBMCs were isolated using Ficoll-Histopaque density gradient centrifugation and then cryopreserved in the vapor phase of liquid nitrogen. Purity and quantity of every magnetically sorted T cell population were checked by analytical flow cytometry. Each sorted fraction had its genomic DNA isolated and then quantified by UV absorbance on a Nanodrop 2000c.

This chain is built from TRBV28 and TRBJ2-5, with the D segment identity uncertain. This TCR was recovered from a man between 18 and 29 years old in good health. Some clones in this sample may be carry-over from other donors' samples. Sequenced material: memory CD4+ T cells from PBMCs. The label giving this sample's cell subset or site can be read as: CD45RA-negative fraction. At the DNA level, the sequence is TGTGCCAGCAGTTTAGCAGGTGGAGAGACCCAGTACTTC. Its translation reads: CASSLAGGETQYF.